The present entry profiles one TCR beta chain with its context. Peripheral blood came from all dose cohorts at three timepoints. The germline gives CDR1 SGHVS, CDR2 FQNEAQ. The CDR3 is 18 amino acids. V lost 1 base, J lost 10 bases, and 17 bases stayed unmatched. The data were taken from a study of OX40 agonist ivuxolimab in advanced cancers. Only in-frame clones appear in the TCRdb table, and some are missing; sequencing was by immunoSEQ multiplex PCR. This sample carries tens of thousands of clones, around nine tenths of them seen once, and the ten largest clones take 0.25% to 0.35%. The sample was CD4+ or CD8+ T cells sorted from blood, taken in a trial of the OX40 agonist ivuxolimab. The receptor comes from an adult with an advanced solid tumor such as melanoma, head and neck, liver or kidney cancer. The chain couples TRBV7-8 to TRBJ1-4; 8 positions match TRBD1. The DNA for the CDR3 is TGTGCCAGCAGCTTAGAGGGCAGGGGGCGCGATATTAGGGGAAAACTGTTTTTT. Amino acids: CASSLEGRGRDIRGKLFF.